This T cell receptor beta chain is from a study of cytomegalovirus exposure and HLA in healthy donors. Study-wide points: One variant, a missense change in DCLRE1C, was linked in a later analysis to TCR beta V- and J-gene trimming. The study recorded more than 150 TCR beta chains that were cytomegalovirus-associated. Specific recognition of CMV antigens was confirmed in vitro for a few chains (all CMV-associated).

The PCR employed 60 Vbeta primers together with 13 Jbeta primers. TCRdb's copy holds only in-frame clones and misses some; the assay was immunoSEQ multiplex PCR. The repertoire has some 190,000 clones, 77% of them found once; the top ten carry approximately 1.3%. On this clone itself: The target antigen is unknown.

The sample taken for sequencing was PBMCs. The sequence came from a man between 18 and 35 years old in good health and CMV-seronegative.

The CDR3 DNA reads TGTGCCAGCAGTCACAAGCGAGCCGGGGAGCTGTTTTTT. Translation: CASSHKRAGELFF. The V call is TRBV27, the J call TRBJ2-2; D gene ambiguous. Germline V gene lookup returns CDR1 MNHEY and CDR2 SMNVEV (reference sequence). This CDR3 comprises 13 residues. Trimming stripped 5 bases from V and 6 bases from J, with 10 bases between.